This TCR beta chain was obtained from a study of regulatory T cells in long-lasting Graves disease. This clonotype was seen ten or more times. Germline V gene sequence: CDR1 DFQATT, CDR2 SNEGSKA (reference sequence). The CDR3 is 13 residues long. The TCR beta library used iRepertoire HTBI primers with Arm-PCR amplification of CDR3. TCRdb passed the multiplex PCR reads through MiXCR, listing each CDR3 protein once. The sample carries around 450,000 distinct CDR3 sequences, 20% to 25% recorded once. Time point denoted: persistent/refractory GD, antithyroid drugs over 5 years with positive TRAb. PBMC RNA served as the TCR library source.

The V and J genes are TRBV20-1 and TRBJ2-4, with 7 bases lining up with TRBD1. Sequences were derived from peripheral blood mononuclear cells (PBMCs), sampled when the disease was refractory, from a patient treated with antithyroid drugs. The sequence derives from a female donor with Graves disease. The CDR3 coding sequence is TGCAAAGGACAGGACGTGGCCAAAAACATTCAGTACTTC. It codes for CKGQDVAKNIQYF.